The 18 T cell receptor beta chains below all came from one sample that was sequenced in a study of blood T cell repertoires in COVID-19. Using immunoSEQ multiplex PCR, the repertoire was profiled, and TCRdb retains in-frame clones only, with some absent. The data show 250,000 to 300,000 clones, 75% to 95% seen once. The sequenced material came from PBMCs or T cells enriched from blood (not recorded which). The receptors shown here come from a woman under 40 who had recovered from COVID-19.

The chain combines TRBV6-4 with TRBJ2-6, with 7 bases matching TRBD1. Germline loops: CDR1 MRHNA, CDR2 SNTAGT. The CDR3 spans 16 residues. J lost 0 bases, V lost 5 bases, and 4 bases had no gene match. The chain's CDR3 is CASSPGQLSGANVLTF. The CDR3 nucleotides are TGTGCCAGCAGTCCGGGACAGCTCTCTGGGGCCAACGTCCTGACTTTC.

The chain has TRBV11-2 and TRBJ2-3; D not resolved. The CDR3 totals 11 residues. Germline lookup yields CDR1 SGHAT and CDR2 FQNNGV. Trimming cost V 5 bases and J 6 bases, with 6 bases left between them. This CDR3 reads CASSPQDTQYF. In DNA, the CDR3 is TGTGCCAGCAGCCCTCAGGATACGCAGTATTTT.

V gene TRBV7-6 combines with J gene TRBJ2-7; 8 positions match TRBD1. Looked up from germline, CDR1 is SGHVS and CDR2 is FNYEAQ. V gave up 4 bases and J gave up 5 bases; unmatched junction bases: 16. This CDR3 is built from 17 residues. CDR3 sequence reads: CASSSPPGDRWNNEQYF. The CDR3 DNA is TGTGCCAGCAGCTCGCCTCCGGGGGACAGGTGGAACAACGAGCAGTACTTC.

This chain links TRBV5-6 with TRBJ1-3; D uncertain. Germline CDR1 SGHDT, CDR2 YYEEEE. Trimming took off 2 bases at V and 4 bases at J, with 13 bases between the two ends. This CDR3 spans 15 amino acids. The CDR3 bases are TGTGCCAGCAGCTTTGCCGTAACCCAGGGAAACACCATATATTTT. Protein product: CASSFAVTQGNTIYF.

The chain combines TRBV28 with TRBJ2-3; D gene uncertain. V was clipped by 6 bases and J by 6 bases, with 10 bases between them. The CDR3 is 12 amino acids. Germline V gene data show CDR1 as MDHEN and CDR2 as SYDVKM. CDR3 in DNA: TGTGCCAGCAGATCCTCGGTGGATACGCAGTATTTT. As protein: CASRSSVDTQYF.

This clone was seen more than once but under ten times. The V and J genes are TRBV5-4 and TRBJ2-7; D is possibly TRBD1 (5 bases). Looked up from germline, CDR1 is SGHNT and CDR2 is YYREEE (reference sequence). Trimming removed 5 bases at V and 5 bases at J, with 14 bases between. The CDR3 length is 13 residues. In DNA form, the CDR3 reads TGTGCCAGCAGTCCCGATAGGGGCGACGAGCAGTACTTC. Its translation: CASSPDRGDEQYF.

This chain uses TRBV6-5 with TRBJ1-1, with 8 bases matching TRBD1. V trimming: 4 bases; J trimming: 6 bases; junction bases outside the gene matches: 4. The CDR3 has 13 residues. Germline CDR1 is MNHEY and CDR2 is SVGAGI. DNA for the CDR3: TGTGCCAGCAGTTTCACGACAGGGGCTGAAGCTTTCTTT. It codes for CASSFTTGAEAFF.

The chain joins TRBV2 to TRBJ1-5, with D unresolved. The length of the CDR3 is 15 residues. CDR1 is SNHLY and CDR2 is FYNNEI in the germline V gene. The germline V and J ends were trimmed by 2 bases and 0 bases, with 8 bases remaining between them. The CDR3 here is CASSESRGSNQPQHF. The DNA for the CDR3 is TGTGCCAGCAGTGAAAGCCGGGGTAGCAATCAGCCCCAGCATTTT.

This chain connects TRBV5-1 to TRBJ1-1; D might be TRBD1 (5 bases). Trimming took off 1 base at V and 4 bases at J, with 8 bases between the two ends. Germline V gives CDR1 SGHRS, CDR2 YFSETQ. This CDR3 region has 13 residues. The CDR3 DNA reads TGCGCCAGCAGCTTGCAGGGCCTCACTGAAGCTTTCTTT. The encoded protein is CASSLQGLTEAFF.

V is TRBV5-1 and J is TRBJ2-5; D is possibly TRBD1 (5 bases). The CDR3 sequence is 12 residues long. CDR1 is SGHRS and CDR2 is YFSETQ in the germline V gene. The V and J ends lost 5 bases and 2 bases respectively, with 7 bases between them. The CDR3 region has the DNA TGCGCCAGCAGAAGGGGACAAGAGACCCAGTACTTC. Its protein is CASRRGQETQYF.

This clone has a handful of counts. This chain links TRBV30 with TRBJ2-3; tentatively, D is TRBD2 (6 bases). The germline V and J ends were trimmed by 0 bases and 1 base, with 14 bases remaining between them. Germline-derived CDR1 and CDR2 are GTSNPN and SVGIG (reference sequence). This CDR3 has 16 residues. As DNA, the CDR3 is TGTGCCTGGAGTGTTGCGGCCGCTAGCGGCACAGATACGCAGTATTTT. This gives the protein CAWSVAAASGTDTQYF. The full variable domain, its missing parts supplied by reference TRBV30 and TRBJ2-3, is SQTIHQWPATLVQPVGSPLSLECTVEGTSNPNLYWYRQAAGRGLQLLFYSVGIGQISSEVPQNLSASRPQDRQFILSSKKLLLSDSGFYLCAWSVAAASGTDTQYFGPGTRLTVL.

To note about this clone: This same CDR3 is encoded by further DNA sequences in the sample. The chain has TRBV5-1 and TRBJ2-7; D perhaps matches TRBD1 (7 bases). The CDR3 covers 15 residues. Germline V gives CDR1 SGHRS, CDR2 YFSETQ. With 0 bases removed from V and 1 base from J, the gap between germline ends came to 11 bases. The CDR3 loop reads CASSLEAGGSYEQYF. The CDR3 DNA is TGCGCCAGCAGCTTGGAGGCAGGGGGGTCCTACGAGCAGTACTTC.

The chain is built from TRBV29-1 and TRBJ1-2; D possibly corresponds to TRBD1 (5 bases). Germline-derived CDR1 and CDR2 are SQVTM and ANQGSEA. This CDR3 is 12 amino acids long. V was clipped by 6 bases and J by 2 bases, with 10 bases between them. The CDR3 here is CSVATENYGYTF. CDR3 sequence (DNA): TGCAGCGTGGCGACAGAGAACTATGGCTACACCTTC.

J is TRBJ2-5 and V is TRBV3-1 (or the pseudogene TRBV3-2), with TRBD2 matching over 9 bases. The V and J ends lost 0 bases and 4 bases, in that order; junction bases with no gene match: 6. The CDR3 totals 16 residues. Germline CDR1 is LGHDT and CDR2 is YNNKEL (reference sequence). The CDR3 DNA is TGTGCCAGCAGCCAAGAAAAAGGACTAGCGCTAGAGACCCAGTACTTC. Its protein product is CASSQEKGLALETQYF.

The V gene is TRBV5-5, the J gene TRBJ2-5; perhaps TRBD1 as D (8 bases). V was clipped by 4 bases and J by 4 bases, with 14 bases between them. Germline CDR1 reads SGHKS; CDR2 reads YYEKEE (reference sequence). The CDR3 runs 14 residues. This chain's CDR3 is CASSPQGGVETQYF. The DNA for the CDR3 is TGTGCCAGCAGCCCACAGGGGGGGGTAGAGACCCAGTACTTC.

The chain has TRBV19 and TRBJ2-5; 9 nucleotides line up with TRBD1. The J segment lost 3 bases and the V segment lost 1 base, leaving 0 bases of the junction unmatched. The length of the CDR3 is 14 residues. Germline values: CDR1 LNHDA, CDR2 SQIVND (reference sequence). CDR3 bases: TGTGCCAGTAGTATAGGACAGGGGGAAGAGACCCAGTACTTC. The encoded protein is CASSIGQGEETQYF.

This sequence joins TRBV12-5 and TRBJ1-4, with D uncertain. V shed 3 bases and J shed 7 bases, with 12 bases lying between them. The CDR3 is 14 amino acids. Germline CDR1 is LGHNT and CDR2 is FRNRAP. CDR3 nucleotides: TGTGCTAGTGGTTTTCCACAGTCTGGTGAAAAACTGTTTTTT. Translating it yields CASGFPQSGEKLFF.

The chain employs TRBV29-1 and TRBJ1-4; a weak D match, TRBD1 (5 bases). The CDR3 loop spans 13 amino acids. V was trimmed by 4 bases and J by 8 bases, leaving 14 bases between them. Germline loops: CDR1 SQVTM, CDR2 ANQGSEA. CDR3 in amino acids: CSVAIQGREKLFF. The CDR3 DNA reads TGCAGCGTTGCGATTCAGGGAAGGGAAAAACTGTTTTTT.